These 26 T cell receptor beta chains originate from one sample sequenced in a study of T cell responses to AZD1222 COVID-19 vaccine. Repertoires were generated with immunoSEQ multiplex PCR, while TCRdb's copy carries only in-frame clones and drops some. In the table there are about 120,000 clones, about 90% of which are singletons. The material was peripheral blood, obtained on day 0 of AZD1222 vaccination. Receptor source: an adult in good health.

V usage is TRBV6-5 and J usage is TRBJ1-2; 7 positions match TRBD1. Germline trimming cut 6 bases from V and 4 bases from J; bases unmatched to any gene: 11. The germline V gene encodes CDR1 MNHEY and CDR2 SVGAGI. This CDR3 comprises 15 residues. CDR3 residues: CASRRQGGLGYGYTF. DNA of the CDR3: TGTGCCAGCAGGCGACAGGGAGGACTCGGCTATGGCTACACCTTC.

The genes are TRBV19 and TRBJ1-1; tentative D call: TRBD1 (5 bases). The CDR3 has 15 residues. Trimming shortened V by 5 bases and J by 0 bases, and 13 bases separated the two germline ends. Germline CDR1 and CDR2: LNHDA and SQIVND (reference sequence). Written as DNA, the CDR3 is TGTGCCAGTAGTTGGGGGGACCGCATGAACACTGAAGCTTTCTTT. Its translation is CASSWGDRMNTEAFF.

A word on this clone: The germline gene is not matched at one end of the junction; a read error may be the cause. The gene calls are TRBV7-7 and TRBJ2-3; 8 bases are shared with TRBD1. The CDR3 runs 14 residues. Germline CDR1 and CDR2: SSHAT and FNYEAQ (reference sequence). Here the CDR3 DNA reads TGTGCTAGCAGCCCACAGGGGGGTTTAGATACGCAGTATTTT. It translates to CASSPQGGLDTQYF.

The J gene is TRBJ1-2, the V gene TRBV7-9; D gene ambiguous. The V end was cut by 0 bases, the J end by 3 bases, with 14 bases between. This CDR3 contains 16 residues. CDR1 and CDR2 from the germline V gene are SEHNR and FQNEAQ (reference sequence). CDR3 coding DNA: TGTGCCAGCAGCTTAGCGGGTTCCAGATCCCACTATGGCTACACCTTC. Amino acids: CASSLAGSRSHYGYTF. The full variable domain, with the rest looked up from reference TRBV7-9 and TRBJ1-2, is DTGVSQNPRHKITKRGQNVTFRCDPISEHNRLYWYRQTLGQGPEFLTYFQNEAQLEKSRLLSDRFSAERPKGSFSTLEIQRTEQGDSAMYLCASSLAGSRSHYGYTFGSGTRLTVV.

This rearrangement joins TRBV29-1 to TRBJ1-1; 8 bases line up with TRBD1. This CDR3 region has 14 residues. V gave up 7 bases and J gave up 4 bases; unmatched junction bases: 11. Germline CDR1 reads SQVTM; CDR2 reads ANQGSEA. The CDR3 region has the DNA TGCAGCGGGCAGGGGGCGGGAGTTGGCACTGAAGCTTTCTTT. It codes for CSGQGAGVGTEAFF.

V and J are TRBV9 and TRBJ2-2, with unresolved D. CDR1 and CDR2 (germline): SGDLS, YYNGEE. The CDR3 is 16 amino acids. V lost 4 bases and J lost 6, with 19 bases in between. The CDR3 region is CASSSDPYLHPGELFF. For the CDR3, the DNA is TGTGCCAGCAGCTCAGACCCCTACCTTCACCCCGGGGAGCTGTTTTTT.

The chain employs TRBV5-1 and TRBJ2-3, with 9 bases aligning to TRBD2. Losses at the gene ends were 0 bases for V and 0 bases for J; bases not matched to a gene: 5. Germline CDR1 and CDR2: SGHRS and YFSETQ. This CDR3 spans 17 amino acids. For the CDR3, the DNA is TGCGCCAGCAGCTTGGAGACTAGCGGATCTAGCACAGATACGCAGTATTTT. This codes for CASSLETSGSSTDTQYF.

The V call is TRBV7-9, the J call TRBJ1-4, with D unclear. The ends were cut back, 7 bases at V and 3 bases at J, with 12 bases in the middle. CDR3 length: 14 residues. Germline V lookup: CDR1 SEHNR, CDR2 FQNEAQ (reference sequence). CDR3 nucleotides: TGTGCCAGCATCCCTGGGTCGTCTAATGAAAAACTGTTTTTT. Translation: CASIPGSSNEKLFF.

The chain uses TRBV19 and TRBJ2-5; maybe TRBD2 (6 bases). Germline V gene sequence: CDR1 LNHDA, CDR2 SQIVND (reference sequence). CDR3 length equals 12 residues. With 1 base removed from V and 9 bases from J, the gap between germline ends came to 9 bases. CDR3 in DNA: TGTGCCAGTAGTATAGTCTCGGGGGCCCAGTACTTC. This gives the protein CASSIVSGAQYF. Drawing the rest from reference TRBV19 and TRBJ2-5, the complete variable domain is DGGITQSPKYLFRKEGQNVTLSCEQNLNHDAMYWYRQDPGQGLRLIYYSQIVNDFQKGDIAEGYSVSREKKESFPLTVTSAQKNPTAFYLCASSIVSGAQYFGPGTRLLVL.

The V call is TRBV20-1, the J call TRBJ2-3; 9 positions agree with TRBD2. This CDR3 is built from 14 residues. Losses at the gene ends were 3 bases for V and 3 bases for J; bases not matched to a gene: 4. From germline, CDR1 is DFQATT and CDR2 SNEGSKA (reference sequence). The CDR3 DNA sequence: TGCAGTGCTAGTGTACTAGCGGGTACAGATACGCAGTATTTT. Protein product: CSASVLAGTDTQYF.

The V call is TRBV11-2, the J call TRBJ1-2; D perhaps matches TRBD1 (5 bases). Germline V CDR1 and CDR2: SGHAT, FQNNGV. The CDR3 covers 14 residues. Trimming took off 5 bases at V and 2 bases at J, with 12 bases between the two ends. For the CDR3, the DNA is TGTGCCAGCAGCCAACCGGAGGGGAACTATGGCTACACCTTC. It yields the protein CASSQPEGNYGYTF. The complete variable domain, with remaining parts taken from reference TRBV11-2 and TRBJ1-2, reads EAGVAQSPRYKIIEKRQSVAFWCNPISGHATLYWYQQILGQGPKLLIQFQNNGVVDDSQLPKDRFSAERLKGVDSTLKIQPAKLEDSAVYLCASSQPEGNYGYTFGSGTRLTVV.

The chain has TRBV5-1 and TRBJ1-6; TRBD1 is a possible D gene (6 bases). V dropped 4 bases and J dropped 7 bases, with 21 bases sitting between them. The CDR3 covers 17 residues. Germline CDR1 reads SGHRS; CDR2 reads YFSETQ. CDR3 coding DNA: TGCGCCAGCAGCCGGGACAACACAGGGAGGGCAAATTCACCCCTCCACTTT. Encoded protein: CASSRDNTGRANSPLHF. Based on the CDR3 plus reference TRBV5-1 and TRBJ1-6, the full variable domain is KAGVTQTPRYLIKTRGQQVTLSCSPISGHRSVSWYQQTPGQGLQFLFEYFSETQRNKGNFPGRFSGRQFSNSRSEMNVSTLELGDSALYLCASSRDNTGRANSPLHFGNGTRLTVT.

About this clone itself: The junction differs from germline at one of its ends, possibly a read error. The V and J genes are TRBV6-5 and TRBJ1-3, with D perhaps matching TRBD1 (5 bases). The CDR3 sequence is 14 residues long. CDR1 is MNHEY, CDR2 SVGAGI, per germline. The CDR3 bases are TGTGCCAGCAGTAACTCGGTCCGGGGGGACACCATATATTTT. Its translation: CASSNSVRGDTIYF.

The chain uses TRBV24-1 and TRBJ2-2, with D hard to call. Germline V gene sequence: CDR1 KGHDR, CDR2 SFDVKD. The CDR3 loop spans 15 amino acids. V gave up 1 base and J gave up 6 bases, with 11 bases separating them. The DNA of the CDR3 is TGTGCCACCAGTGATTTATGGGGTAACGCCGGGGAGCTGTTTTTT. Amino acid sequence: CATSDLWGNAGELFF.

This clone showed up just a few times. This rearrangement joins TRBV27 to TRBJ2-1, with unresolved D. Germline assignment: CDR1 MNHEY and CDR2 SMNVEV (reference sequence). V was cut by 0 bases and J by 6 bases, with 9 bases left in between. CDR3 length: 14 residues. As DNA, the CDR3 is TGTGCCAGCAGTTTATCGGCCGGGTCCAATGAGCAGTTCTTC. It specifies CASSLSAGSNEQFF.

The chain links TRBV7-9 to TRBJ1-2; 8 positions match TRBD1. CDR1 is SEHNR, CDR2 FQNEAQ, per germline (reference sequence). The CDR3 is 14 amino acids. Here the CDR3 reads CATDRGDKNYGYTF. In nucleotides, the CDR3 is TGTGCGACCGACAGGGGAGATAAGAACTATGGCTACACCTTC.

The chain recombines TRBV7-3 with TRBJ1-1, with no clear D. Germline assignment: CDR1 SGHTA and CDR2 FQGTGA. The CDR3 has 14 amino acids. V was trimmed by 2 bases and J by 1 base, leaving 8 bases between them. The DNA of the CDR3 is TGTGCCAGCAGCTTAGGGCAAGCGAACACTGAAGCTTTCTTT. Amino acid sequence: CASSLGQANTEAFF.

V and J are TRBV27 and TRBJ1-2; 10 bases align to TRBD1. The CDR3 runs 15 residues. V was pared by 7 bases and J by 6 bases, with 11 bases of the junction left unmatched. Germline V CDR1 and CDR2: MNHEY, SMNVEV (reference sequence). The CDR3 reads CASKSTGGVRDGYTF. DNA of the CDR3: TGTGCCAGCAAGTCGACAGGGGGCGTCAGAGATGGCTACACCTTC.

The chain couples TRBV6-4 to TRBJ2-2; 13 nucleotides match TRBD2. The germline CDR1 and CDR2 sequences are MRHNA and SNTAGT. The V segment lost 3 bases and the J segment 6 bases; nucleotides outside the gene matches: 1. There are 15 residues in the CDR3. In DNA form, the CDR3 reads TGTGCCAGCAGTGAAGGACTAGCGGGAGCCGGGGAGCTGTTTTTT. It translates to CASSEGLAGAGELFF.

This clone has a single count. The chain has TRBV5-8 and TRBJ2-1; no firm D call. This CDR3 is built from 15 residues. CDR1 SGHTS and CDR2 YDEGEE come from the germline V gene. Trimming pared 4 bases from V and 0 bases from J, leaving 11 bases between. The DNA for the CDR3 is TGTGCCAGCAGCCGGAGCTCAGGCTCCTACAATGAGCAGTTCTTC. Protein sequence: CASSRSSGSYNEQFF.

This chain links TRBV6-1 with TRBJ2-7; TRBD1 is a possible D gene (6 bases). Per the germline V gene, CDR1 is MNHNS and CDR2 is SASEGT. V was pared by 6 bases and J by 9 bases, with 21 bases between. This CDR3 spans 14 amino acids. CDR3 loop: CASSLPGQLPGQYF. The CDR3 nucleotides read TGTGCCAGCAGCTTACCCGGACAGCTCCCAGGGCAGTACTTC.

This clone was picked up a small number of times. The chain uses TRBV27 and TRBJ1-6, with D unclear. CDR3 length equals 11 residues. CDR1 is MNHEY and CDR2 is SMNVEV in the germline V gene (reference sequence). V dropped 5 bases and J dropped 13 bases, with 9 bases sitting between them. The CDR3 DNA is TGTGCCAGCAGTAACTCCGGGCCCCTCCACTTT. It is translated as CASSNSGPLHF.

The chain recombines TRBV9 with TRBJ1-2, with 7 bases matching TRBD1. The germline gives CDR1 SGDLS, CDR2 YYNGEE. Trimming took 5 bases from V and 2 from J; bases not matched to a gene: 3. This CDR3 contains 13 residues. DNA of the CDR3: TGTGCCAGCAGGCGGGACAGCAACTATGGCTACACCTTC. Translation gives CASRRDSNYGYTF.

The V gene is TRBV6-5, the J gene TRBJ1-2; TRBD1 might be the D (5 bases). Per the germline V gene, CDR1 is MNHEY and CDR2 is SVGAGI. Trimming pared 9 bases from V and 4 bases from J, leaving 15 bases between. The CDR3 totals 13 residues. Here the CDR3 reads CASSAGATYGYTF. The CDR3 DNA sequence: TGTGCCAGTAGCGCCGGGGCCACCTATGGCTACACCTTC.

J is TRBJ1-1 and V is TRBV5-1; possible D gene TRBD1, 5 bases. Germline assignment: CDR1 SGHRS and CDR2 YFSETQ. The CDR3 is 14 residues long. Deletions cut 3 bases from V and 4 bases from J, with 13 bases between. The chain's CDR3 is CASSWDAQGTEAFF. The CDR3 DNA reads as TGCGCCAGCAGCTGGGACGCTCAAGGCACTGAAGCTTTCTTT.

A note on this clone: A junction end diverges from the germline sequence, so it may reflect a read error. CDR3 protein: CASTRRRTLLQGYNGQFF. Here the CDR3 DNA reads TGTGCCAGCACCCGGAGGCGGACCCTCCTACAAGGCTACAATGGGCAGTTCTTC. The rearrangement uses TRBV28 and TRBJ2-1, with a weak D call TRBD2 (5 bases). Germline CDR1 reads MDHEN; CDR2 reads SYDVKM. This CDR3 spans 18 amino acids.